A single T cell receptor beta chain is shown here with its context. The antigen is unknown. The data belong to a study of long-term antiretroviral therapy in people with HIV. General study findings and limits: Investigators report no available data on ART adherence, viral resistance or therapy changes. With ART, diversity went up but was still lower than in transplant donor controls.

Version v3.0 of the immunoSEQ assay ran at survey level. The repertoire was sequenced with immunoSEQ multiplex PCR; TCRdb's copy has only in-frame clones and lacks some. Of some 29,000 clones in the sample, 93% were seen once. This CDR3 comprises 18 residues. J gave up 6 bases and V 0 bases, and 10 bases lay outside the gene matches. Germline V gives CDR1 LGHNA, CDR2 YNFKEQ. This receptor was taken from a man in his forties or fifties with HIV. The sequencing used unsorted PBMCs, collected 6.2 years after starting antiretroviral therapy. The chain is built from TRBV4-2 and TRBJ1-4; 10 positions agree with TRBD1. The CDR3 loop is CASSQDRDRGLLDEKLFF. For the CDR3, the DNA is TGTGCCAGCAGCCAAGATCGAGACAGGGGGCTTCTAGATGAAAAACTGTTTTTT.